This T cell receptor beta chain was documented in a study of T cell repertoires in cytomegalovirus infection. Study information: Signatures in public TCR beta sequences pointed to both CMV infection and matching HLA type.

MiXCR was run by TCRdb on the reads, yielding one entry per CDR3 protein. The data show more than 400,000 distinct CDR3 sequences, approximately 26% seen once. V lost 5 bases and J 1 base, leaving 14 bases between the germline ends. Looked up from germline, CDR1 is MNHEY and CDR2 is SVGEGT. The CDR3 extends over 15 amino acids. Study-level points and caveats: What dominated the ex vivo response were HLA-C-restricted CMV-specific TCR beta clonotypes. Totalled public TCR beta family frequency picked out people who carried CMV plus the relevant HLA.

This clonotype was seen a few times. Its specificity is not known. The chain combines TRBV6-2 or TRBV6-3 with TRBJ1-1; D is ambiguous. The clonotype originates from a human donor in good health (CMV status not recorded). Some clones in this sample may be carry-over from other donors' samples. Material: PBMCs. This CDR3 is CASSRNSRWNTEAFF. The CDR3 region has the DNA TGTGCCAGCAGTCGAAATTCCAGGTGGAACACTGAAGCTTTCTTT.